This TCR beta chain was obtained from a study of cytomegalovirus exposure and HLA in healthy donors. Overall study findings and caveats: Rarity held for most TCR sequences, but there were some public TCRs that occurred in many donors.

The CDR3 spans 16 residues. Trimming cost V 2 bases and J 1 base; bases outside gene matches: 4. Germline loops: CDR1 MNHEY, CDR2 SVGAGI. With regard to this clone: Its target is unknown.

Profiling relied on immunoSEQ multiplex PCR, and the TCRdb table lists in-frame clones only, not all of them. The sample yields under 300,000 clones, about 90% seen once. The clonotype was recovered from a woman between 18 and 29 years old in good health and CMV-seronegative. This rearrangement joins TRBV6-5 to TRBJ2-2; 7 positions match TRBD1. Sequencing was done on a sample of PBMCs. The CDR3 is CASSYLDRVNTGELFF. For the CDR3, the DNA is TGTGCCAGCAGTTACCTTGACAGGGTGAACACCGGGGAGCTGTTTTTT.